The entry that follows covers one T cell receptor beta chain sequence. The study ran its PCR with 60 Vbeta and 13 Jbeta primers. The method was immunoSEQ multiplex PCR; TCRdb's version includes in-frame clones alone and lacks a portion of them. The sample includes 150,000 or so clones, roughly 82% of them seen just once. The source of the sample is a study of cytomegalovirus exposure and HLA in healthy donors. The CDR3 contains 14 residues. Trimming took off 2 bases at V and 1 base at J, with 9 bases between the two ends. Germline V CDR1 and CDR2: SNHLY, FYNNEI. Healthy bone marrow donors made up the donor group.

The origin of this receptor is a woman aged 25 to 39 in good health and CMV-seronegative. Sequencing was done on a sample of PBMCs. The J gene is TRBJ2-7, the V gene TRBV2; no definite D call. The CDR3 is CASSESTVSYEQYF. The CDR3 bases are TGTGCCAGCAGTGAATCAACGGTTTCCTACGAGCAGTACTTC.